The 17 T cell receptor beta chains listed next were all sequenced from one sample in a study of blood T cell repertoires in COVID-19. TCRdb keeps only in-frame clones here, not all; method: immunoSEQ multiplex PCR. This table has more than 200,000 clones, roughly nine tenths appearing once. Sequencing was done on a sample of peripheral blood. Every receptor here comes from a young man with active or convalescent COVID-19.

The chain combines TRBV5-6 with TRBJ2-7; possibly TRBD2 for D (5 bases). V was shortened by 7 bases and J by 5 bases, with 16 bases between the two germline ends. The CDR3 sequence is 13 residues long. Germline CDR1 and CDR2: SGHDT and YYEEEE. CDR3 bases: TGTGCCAGCGCGGGCCTCCCAAAGCACGAGCAGTACTTC. This codes for CASAGLPKHEQYF.

The chain couples TRBV30 to TRBJ1-2; D is uncertain. The CDR3 totals 11 residues. The germline V gene encodes CDR1 GTSNPN and CDR2 SVGIG (reference sequence). V was clipped by 0 bases and J by 3 bases, with 2 bases between them. The CDR3 DNA follows: TGTGCCTGGAGTGTCGACTATGGCTACACCTTC. Its translation: CAWSVDYGYTF.

V is TRBV11-2 and J is TRBJ2-5; 13 nucleotides match TRBD2. Unmatched junction bases numbered 7, after V lost 5 bases and J lost 4 bases. This CDR3 is 16 amino acids long. Germline V gene data show CDR1 as SGHAT and CDR2 as FQNNGV. CDR3 residues: CASSPQGLAGVETQYF. CDR3 nucleotides: TGTGCCAGCAGCCCCCAAGGACTAGCGGGGGTAGAGACCCAGTACTTC. The complete variable domain, with remaining parts taken from reference TRBV11-2 and TRBJ2-5, reads EAGVAQSPRYKIIEKRQSVAFWCNPISGHATLYWYQQILGQGPKLLIQFQNNGVVDDSQLPKDRFSAERLKGVDSTLKIQPAKLEDSAVYLCASSPQGLAGVETQYFGPGTRLLVL.

This clone was seen a handful of times. The V call is TRBV12-3 or TRBV12-4, the J call TRBJ1-1; TRBD1 is a possible D gene (6 bases). CDR3 length equals 13 residues. Trimming took 6 bases from V and 1 from J, leaving 9 bases between them. The chain's CDR3 is CASRKTGNTEAFF. The CDR3 bases are TGTGCCAGCAGGAAGACAGGGAACACTGAAGCTTTCTTT.

This chain uses TRBV7-9 with TRBJ2-2; no definite D call. CDR3 length equals 14 residues. Germline CDR1 SEHNR, CDR2 FQNEAQ (reference sequence). V gave up 2 bases and J gave up 3 bases, with 7 bases separating them. CDR3 residues: CASSLRSDTGELFF. For the CDR3, the DNA is TGTGCCAGCAGCTTAAGGAGTGACACCGGGGAGCTGTTTTTT.

V is TRBV10-3 and J is TRBJ1-5, with TRBD1 matching over 9 bases. In germline, CDR1 is ENHRY, CDR2 SYGVKD. The J segment lost 5 bases and the V segment lost 0 bases, leaving 14 bases of the junction unmatched. CDR3 length: 19 amino acids. The CDR3 reads CAISESGITGTGHDQPQHF. CDR3 in DNA: TGTGCCATCAGTGAGTCGGGTATAACAGGGACAGGGCATGATCAGCCCCAGCATTTT.

This clone was seen more than once but under ten times. The gene calls are TRBV7-3 and TRBJ1-1; 7 positions match TRBD1. V shed 2 bases, J shed 1 base, and the junction held 1 base outside the gene matches. This CDR3 spans 14 amino acids. Per germline, CDR1 SGHTA and CDR2 FQGTGA. The CDR3 region has the DNA TGTGCCAGCAGCTTAGGACAGGCGAACACTGAAGCTTTCTTT. The encoded protein is CASSLGQANTEAFF.

Note on this clone: At one boundary the junction diverges from the germline segment, which might be a read error. This chain uses TRBV5-6 with TRBJ2-7; 8 bases agree with TRBD2. Germline lookup yields CDR1 SGHDT and CDR2 YYEEEE. This CDR3 is 14 amino acids long. The CDR3 reads CASTLSGGSYEQYF. CDR3 nucleotide sequence: TGTGCCAGCACCTTGAGCGGGGGCTCCTACGAGCAGTACTTC.

J is TRBJ1-1 and V is TRBV18; D call uncertain. CDR1 and CDR2 from the germline V gene are KGHSH and LQKENI. Trimming took 3 bases from V and 4 from J, leaving 9 bases between them. The CDR3 covers 13 residues. CDR3 residues: CASSPGAGTEAFF. In DNA, the CDR3 is TGTGCCAGCTCACCGGGCGCCGGCACTGAAGCTTTCTTT.

The chain recombines TRBV7-6 with TRBJ1-1, with D possibly matching TRBD1 (6 bases). CDR1 SGHVS and CDR2 FNYEAQ come from the germline V gene. V dropped 1 base and J dropped 9 bases, with 18 bases sitting between them. This CDR3 has 15 residues. The CDR3 sequence is CASSLVPTGGSQAFF. The DNA for the CDR3 is TGTGCCAGCAGCTTAGTTCCGACAGGTGGGAGCCAAGCTTTCTTT.

A word on this clone: This sample also contains other DNA sequences that code for the same CDR3. This chain links TRBV4-3 with TRBJ2-3; 8 nucleotides match TRBD1. Germline assignment: CDR1 LGHNA and CDR2 YSLEER. The length of the CDR3 is 16 residues. J was trimmed by 3 bases and V by 3 bases; bases with no gene match: 8. The CDR3 region is CASSQGMDRVTDTQYF. CDR3 nucleotide sequence: TGCGCCAGCAGCCAGGGGATGGACAGGGTTACAGATACGCAGTATTTT.

V is TRBV28 and J is TRBJ2-4; weak D call: TRBD2 (5 bases). The V and J ends lost 2 bases and 2 bases respectively, with 7 bases between them. This CDR3 comprises 14 residues. Germline V gives CDR1 MDHEN, CDR2 SYDVKM. The CDR3: CASSLGRTKNIQYF. The CDR3 DNA is TGTGCCAGCAGTTTAGGGAGAACCAAAAACATTCAGTACTTC.

In this sample, this clone turned up a few times. The chain uses TRBV7-9 and TRBJ1-2; D is uncertain. The V gene lost 10 bases and the J gene lost 4 bases, with 13 bases spanning the gap. CDR3 length equals 12 residues. The germline CDR1 and CDR2 sequences are SEHNR and FQNEAQ (reference sequence). As DNA, the CDR3 is TGTGCCACCCGCGGAGCCGGCTATGGCTACACCTTC. Encoded protein: CATRGAGYGYTF. The full variable domain, rest sourced from reference TRBV7-9 and TRBJ1-2, is DTGVSQNPRHKITKRGQNVTFRCDPISEHNRLYWYRQTLGQGPEFLTYFQNEAQLEKSRLLSDRFSAERPKGSFSTLEIQRTEQGDSAMYLCATRGAGYGYTFGSGTRLTVV.

This sequence joins TRBV3-1 (or the pseudogene TRBV3-2) and TRBJ2-3; tentative D call: TRBD2 (6 bases). Germline V CDR1 and CDR2: LGHDT, YNNKEL (reference sequence). CDR3 size: 15 residues. The V and J ends lost 5 bases and 2 bases respectively, with 14 bases between them. In nucleotides, the CDR3 is TGTGCCAGCAGCACCCCCGGCGGGAACACAGATACGCAGTATTTT. The encoded protein is CASSTPGGNTDTQYF.

Here the CDR3 reads CASSLLAATGELFF. CDR3 DNA sequence: TGTGCCAGCAGCTTACTAGCGGCCACCGGGGAGCTGTTTTTT. The chain employs TRBV7-3 and TRBJ2-2; TRBD2 agrees at 7 bases. Germline-derived CDR1 and CDR2 are SGHTA and FQGTGA. V lost 2 bases to trimming and J lost 4 bases; unmatched junction nucleotides: 1. The CDR3 is 14 amino acids.

This chain uses TRBV12-2 with TRBJ2-7; TRBD1 is taken as the D call from the table, unchecked against the DNA. TRBV12-2 is a recognized pseudogene. The length of the CDR3 is 22 residues. The CDR3 DNA reads as TGTGCAAGTCGAAAAGCTTATCCCGTGGGGACAGGGGGGCGCAAGGGCTCCTACGAGCAGTACTTC. Amino acid sequence: CASRKAYPVGTGGRKGSYEQYF.

This chain links TRBV6-2 or TRBV6-3 with TRBJ1-5; a possible D gene is TRBD1 (5 bases). V lost 6 bases, J lost 10 bases, and 10 bases lay in between. The V gene's germline CDR1 is MNHEY and CDR2 SVGEGT. CDR3 length equals 11 residues. CDR3 nucleotides: TGTGCCAGCAGCCGGGGGGGACCCCAGCATTTT. Translation: CASSRGGPQHF.